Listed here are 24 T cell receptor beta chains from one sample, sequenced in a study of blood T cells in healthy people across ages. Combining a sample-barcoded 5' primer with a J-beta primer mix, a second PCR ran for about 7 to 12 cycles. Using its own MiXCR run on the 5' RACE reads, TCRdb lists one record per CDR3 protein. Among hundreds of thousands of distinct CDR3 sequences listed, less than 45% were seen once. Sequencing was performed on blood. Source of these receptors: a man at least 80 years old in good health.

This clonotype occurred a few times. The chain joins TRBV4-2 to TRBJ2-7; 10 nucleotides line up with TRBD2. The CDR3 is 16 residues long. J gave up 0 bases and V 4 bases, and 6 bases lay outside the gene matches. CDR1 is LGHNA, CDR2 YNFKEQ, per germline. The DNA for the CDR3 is TGTGCCAGCAGCCGAGGAGGACTAGCGGTCTCCTACGAGCAGTACTTC. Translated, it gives CASSRGGLAVSYEQYF.

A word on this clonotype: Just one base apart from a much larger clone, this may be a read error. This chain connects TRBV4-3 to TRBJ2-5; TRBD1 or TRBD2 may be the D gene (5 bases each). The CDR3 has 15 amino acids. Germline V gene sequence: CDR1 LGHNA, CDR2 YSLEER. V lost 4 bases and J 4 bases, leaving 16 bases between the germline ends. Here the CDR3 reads CASSRDSSGRETQYF. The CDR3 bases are TGCGCCAGCAGCCGAGATTCCTCAGGGAGAGAGACCCAGTACTTC.

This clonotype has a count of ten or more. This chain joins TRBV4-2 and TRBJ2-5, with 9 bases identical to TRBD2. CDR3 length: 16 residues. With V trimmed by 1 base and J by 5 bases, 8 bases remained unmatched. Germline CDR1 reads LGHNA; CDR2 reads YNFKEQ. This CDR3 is CASSQVSSGTGETQYF. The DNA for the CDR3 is TGTGCCAGCAGCCAAGTATCTAGCGGGACTGGGGAGACCCAGTACTTC.

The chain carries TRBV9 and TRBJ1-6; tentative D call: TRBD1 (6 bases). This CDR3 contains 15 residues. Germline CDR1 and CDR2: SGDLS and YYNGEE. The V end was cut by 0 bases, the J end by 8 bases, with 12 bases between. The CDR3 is CASSVEQGWYSPLHF. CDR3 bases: TGTGCCAGCAGCGTAGAACAGGGATGGTATTCACCCCTCCACTTT.

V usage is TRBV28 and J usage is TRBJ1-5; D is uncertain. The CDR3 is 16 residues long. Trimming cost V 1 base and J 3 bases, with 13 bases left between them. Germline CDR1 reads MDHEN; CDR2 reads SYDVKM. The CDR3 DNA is TGTGCCAGCAGTTTATTTCAGGACGGAACCAATCAGCCCCAGCATTTT. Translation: CASSLFQDGTNQPQHF.

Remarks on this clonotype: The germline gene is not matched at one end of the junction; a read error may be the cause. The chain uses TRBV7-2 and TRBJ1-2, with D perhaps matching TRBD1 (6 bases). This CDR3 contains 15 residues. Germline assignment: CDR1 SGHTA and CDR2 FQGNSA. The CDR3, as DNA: TGTGCCGGCAGCTCTTTCCCTTTGACAGGCTATGGCTACACCTTC. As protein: CAGSSFPLTGYGYTF.

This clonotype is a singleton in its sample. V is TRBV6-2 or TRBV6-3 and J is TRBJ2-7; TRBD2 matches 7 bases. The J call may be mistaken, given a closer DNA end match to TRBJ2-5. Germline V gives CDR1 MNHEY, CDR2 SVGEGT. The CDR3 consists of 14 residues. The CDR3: CASSSPRGRGTQYF. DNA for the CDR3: TGTGCCAGCAGTTCCCCGCGGGGGAGGGGGACCCAGTACTTC.

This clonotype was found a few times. The CDR3 spells CSADRVGETQYF. DNA of the CDR3: TGCAGCGCGGACAGGGTGGGGGAGACCCAGTACTTC. The chain recombines TRBV29-1 with TRBJ2-5; 8 nucleotides match TRBD1. Per the germline V gene, CDR1 is SQVTM and CDR2 is ANQGSEA. The CDR3 extends over 12 amino acids. J gave up 5 bases and V 7 bases, and 6 bases lay outside the gene matches.

In DNA, the CDR3 is TGCAGTGCCATAACACCGGGACAGGGTAGTCGCCCTGGCTACACCTTC. Translation: CSAITPGQGSRPGYTF. V and J are TRBV20-1 and TRBJ1-2, with TRBD1 matching 9 bases. The CDR3 has 16 amino acids. Germline V gives CDR1 DFQATT, CDR2 SNEGSKA (reference sequence). Losses at the gene ends were 6 bases for V and 7 bases for J; bases not matched to a gene: 18.

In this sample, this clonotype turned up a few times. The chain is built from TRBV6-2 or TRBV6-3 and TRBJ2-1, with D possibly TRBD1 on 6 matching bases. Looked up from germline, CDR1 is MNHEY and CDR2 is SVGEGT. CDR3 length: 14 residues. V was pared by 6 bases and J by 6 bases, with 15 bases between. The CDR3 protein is CASSNPGAPNEQFF. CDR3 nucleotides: TGTGCCAGCAGCAATCCAGGGGCGCCCAATGAGCAGTTCTTC.

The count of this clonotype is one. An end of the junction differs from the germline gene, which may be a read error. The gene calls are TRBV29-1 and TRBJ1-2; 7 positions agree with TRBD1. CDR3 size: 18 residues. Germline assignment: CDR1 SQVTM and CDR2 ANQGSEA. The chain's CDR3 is CSVEMTKGAPHAKYGYTF. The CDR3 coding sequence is TGCAGCGTTGAAATGACAAAGGGGGCCCCCCACGCTAAATATGGCTACACCTTC.

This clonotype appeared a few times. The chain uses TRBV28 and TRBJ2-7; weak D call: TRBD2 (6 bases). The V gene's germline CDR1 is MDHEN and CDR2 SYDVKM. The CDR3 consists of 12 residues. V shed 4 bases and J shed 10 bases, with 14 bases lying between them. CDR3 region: CASSSGLAYQYF. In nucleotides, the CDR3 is TGTGCCAGCAGTTCGGGACTCGCATATCAGTACTTC. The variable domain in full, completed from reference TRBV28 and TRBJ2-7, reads DVKVTQSSRYLVKRTGEKVFLECVQDMDHENMFWYRQDPGLGLRLIYFSYDVKMKEKGDIPEGYSVSREKKERFSLILESASTNQTSMYLCASSSGLAYQYFGPGTRLTVT.

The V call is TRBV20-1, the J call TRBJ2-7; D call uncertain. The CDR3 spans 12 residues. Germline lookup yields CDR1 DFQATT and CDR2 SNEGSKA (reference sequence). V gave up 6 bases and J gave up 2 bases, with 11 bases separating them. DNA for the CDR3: TGCAGTGCCTCGAAAGAAACCTACGAGCAGTACTTC. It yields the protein CSASKETYEQYF.

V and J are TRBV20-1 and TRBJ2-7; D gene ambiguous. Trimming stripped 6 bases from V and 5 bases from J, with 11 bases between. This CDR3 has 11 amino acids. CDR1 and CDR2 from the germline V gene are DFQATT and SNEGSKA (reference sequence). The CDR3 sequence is CSAIPRDEQYF. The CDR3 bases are TGCAGTGCCATCCCTCGGGACGAGCAGTACTTC.

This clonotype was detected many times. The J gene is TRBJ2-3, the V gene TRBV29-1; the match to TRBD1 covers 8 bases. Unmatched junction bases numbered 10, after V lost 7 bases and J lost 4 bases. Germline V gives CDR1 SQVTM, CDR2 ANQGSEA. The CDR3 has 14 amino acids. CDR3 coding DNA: TGCAGCGCTGACAGGGGAATTGGCGCAGATACGCAGTATTTT. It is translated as CSADRGIGADTQYF.

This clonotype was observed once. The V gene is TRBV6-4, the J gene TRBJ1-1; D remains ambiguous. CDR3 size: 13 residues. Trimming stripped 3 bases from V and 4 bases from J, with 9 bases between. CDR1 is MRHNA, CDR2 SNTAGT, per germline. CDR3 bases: TGTGCCAGCAGTGATAACAGCCTCACTGAAGCTTTCTTT. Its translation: CASSDNSLTEAFF.

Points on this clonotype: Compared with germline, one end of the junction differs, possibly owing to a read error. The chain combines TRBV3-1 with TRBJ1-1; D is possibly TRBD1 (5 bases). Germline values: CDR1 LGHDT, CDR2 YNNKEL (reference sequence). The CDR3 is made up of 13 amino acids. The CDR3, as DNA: TGTGCCAGCATCCAAGAGGGGAAGTCTGAAGCTTTCTTT. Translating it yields CASIQEGKSEAFF.

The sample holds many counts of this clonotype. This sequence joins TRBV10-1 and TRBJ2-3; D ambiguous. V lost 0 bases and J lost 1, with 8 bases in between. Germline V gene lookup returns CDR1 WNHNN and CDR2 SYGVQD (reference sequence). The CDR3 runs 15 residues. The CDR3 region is CASSESGGGTDTQYF. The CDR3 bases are TGCGCCAGCAGTGAGTCTGGCGGTGGCACAGATACGCAGTATTTT.

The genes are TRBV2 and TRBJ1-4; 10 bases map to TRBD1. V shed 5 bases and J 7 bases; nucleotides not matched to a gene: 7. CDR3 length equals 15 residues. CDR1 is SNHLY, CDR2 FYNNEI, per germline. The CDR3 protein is CASSRDRGMGEKLFF. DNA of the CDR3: TGTGCCAGCAGTCGGGACAGGGGAATGGGTGAAAAACTGTTTTTT.

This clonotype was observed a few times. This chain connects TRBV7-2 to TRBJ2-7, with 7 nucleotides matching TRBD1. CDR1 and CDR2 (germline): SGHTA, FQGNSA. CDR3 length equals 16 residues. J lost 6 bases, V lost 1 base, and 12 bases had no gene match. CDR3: CASSLEGASSSSEQYF. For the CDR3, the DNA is TGTGCCAGCAGCTTAGAGGGGGCTAGCTCCTCCAGCGAGCAGTACTTC.

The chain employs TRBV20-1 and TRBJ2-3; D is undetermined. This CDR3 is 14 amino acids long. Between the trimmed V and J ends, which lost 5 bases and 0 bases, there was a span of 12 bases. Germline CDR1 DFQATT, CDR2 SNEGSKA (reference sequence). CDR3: CSAADRTSTDTQYF. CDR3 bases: TGCAGTGCTGCGGACCGAACAAGCACAGATACGCAGTATTTT.

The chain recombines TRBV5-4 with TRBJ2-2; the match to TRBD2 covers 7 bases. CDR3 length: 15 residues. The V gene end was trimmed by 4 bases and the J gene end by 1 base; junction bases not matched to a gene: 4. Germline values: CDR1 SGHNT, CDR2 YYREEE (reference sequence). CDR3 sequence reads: CASSRGLENTGELFF. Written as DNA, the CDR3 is TGTGCCAGCAGCCGTGGACTAGAGAACACCGGGGAGCTGTTTTTT.

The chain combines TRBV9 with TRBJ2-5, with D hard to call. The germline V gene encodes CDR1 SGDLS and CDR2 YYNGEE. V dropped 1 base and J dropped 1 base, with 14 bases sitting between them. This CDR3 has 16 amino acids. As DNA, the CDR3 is TGTGCCAGCAGCGTACTGCCCGGCAATACCCAAGAGACCCAGTACTTC. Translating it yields CASSVLPGNTQETQYF.

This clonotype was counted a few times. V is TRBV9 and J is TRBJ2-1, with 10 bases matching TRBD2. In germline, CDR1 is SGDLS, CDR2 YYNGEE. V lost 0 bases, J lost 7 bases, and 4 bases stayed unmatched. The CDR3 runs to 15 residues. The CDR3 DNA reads TGTGCCAGCAGCGTAGAGCCTAGCGGGAGAAATGAGCAGTTCTTC. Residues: CASSVEPSGRNEQFF.